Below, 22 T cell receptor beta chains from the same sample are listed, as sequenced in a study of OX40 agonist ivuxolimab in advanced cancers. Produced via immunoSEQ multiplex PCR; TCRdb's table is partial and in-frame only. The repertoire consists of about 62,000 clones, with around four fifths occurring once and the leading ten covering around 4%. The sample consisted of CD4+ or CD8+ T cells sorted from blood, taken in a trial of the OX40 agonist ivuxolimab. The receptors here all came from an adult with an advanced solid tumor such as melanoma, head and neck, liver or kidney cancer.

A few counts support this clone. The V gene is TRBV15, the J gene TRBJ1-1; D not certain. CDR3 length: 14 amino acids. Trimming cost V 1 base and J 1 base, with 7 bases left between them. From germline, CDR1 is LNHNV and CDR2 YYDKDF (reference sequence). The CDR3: CATSRGYGNTEAFF. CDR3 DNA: TGTGCCACCAGCAGAGGGTACGGGAACACTGAAGCTTTCTTT.

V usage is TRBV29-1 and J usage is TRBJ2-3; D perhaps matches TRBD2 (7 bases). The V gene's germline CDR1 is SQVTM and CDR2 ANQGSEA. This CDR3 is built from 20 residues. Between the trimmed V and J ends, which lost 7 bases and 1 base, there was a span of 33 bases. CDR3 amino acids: CSGTGGPLTSPTERTDTQYF. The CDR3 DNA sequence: TGCAGCGGCACGGGGGGCCCGTTGACTAGCCCAACGGAACGCACAGATACGCAGTATTTT.

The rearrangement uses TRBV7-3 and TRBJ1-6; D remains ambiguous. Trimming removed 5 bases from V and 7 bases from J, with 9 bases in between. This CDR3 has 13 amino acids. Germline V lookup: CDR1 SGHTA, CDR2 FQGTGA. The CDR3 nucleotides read TGTGCCAGCAGCCCGACCCCGAATTCACCCCTCCACTTT. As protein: CASSPTPNSPLHF.

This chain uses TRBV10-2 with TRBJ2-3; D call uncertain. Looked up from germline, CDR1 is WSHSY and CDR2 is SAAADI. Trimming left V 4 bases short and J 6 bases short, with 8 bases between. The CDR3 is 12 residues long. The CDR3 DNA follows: TGCGCCAGCAGTGCGAGAGCTGATACGCAGTATTTT. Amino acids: CASSARADTQYF.

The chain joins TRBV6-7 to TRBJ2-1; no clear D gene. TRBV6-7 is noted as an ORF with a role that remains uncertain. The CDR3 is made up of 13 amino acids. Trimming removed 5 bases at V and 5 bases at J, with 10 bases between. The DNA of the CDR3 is TGTGCCAGCAGTACAATAACGGACAATGAGCAGTTCTTC. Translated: CASSTITDNEQFF.

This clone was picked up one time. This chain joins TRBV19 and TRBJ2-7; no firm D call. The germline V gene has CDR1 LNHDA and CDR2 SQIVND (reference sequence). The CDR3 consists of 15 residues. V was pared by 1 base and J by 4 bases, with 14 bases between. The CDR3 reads CASSIGGTMGYEQYF. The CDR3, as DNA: TGTGCCAGTAGTATAGGCGGAACCATGGGGTACGAGCAGTACTTC.

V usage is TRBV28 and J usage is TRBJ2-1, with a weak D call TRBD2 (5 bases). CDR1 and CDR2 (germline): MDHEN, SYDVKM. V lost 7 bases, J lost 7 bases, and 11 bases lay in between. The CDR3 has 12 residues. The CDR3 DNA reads TGTGCCAGCAACGCGGAGGAGAATGAGCAGTTCTTC. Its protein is CASNAEENEQFF.

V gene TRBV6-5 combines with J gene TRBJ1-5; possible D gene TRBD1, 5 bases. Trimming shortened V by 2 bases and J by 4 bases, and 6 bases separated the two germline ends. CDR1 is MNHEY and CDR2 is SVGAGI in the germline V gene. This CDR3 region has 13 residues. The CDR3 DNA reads TGTGCCAGCAGTTACCGGGGGAATCAGCCCCAGCATTTT. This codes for CASSYRGNQPQHF.

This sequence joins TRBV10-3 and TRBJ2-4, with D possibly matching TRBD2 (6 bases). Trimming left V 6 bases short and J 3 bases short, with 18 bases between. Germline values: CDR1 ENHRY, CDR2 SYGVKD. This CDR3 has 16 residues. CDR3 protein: CAISVRAPEGKNIQYF. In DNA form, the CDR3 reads TGTGCCATCAGCGTCCGGGCCCCGGAGGGCAAAAACATTCAGTACTTC.

The CDR3 protein is CASSPIGGTRPYEQYF. The CDR3 region has the DNA TGTGCCAGCTCACCCATTGGGGGGACCAGACCCTACGAGCAGTACTTC. The J gene is TRBJ2-7, the V gene TRBV18; maybe TRBD2 (6 bases). The V end lost 3 bases, the J end lost 2 bases, and 17 bases lay between the germline ends. CDR3 length: 16 residues. Germline-derived CDR1 and CDR2 are KGHSH and LQKENI.

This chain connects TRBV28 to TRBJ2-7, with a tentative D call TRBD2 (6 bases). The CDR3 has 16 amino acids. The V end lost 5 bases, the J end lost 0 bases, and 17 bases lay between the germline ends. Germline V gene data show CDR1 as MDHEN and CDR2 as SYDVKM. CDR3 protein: CASSAPTREGSYEQYF. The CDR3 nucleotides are TGTGCCAGCAGTGCACCGACTAGGGAAGGCTCCTACGAGCAGTACTTC.

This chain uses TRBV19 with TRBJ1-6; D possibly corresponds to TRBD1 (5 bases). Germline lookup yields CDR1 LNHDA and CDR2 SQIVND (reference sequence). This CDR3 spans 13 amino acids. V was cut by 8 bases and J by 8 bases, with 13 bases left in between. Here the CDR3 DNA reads TGTGCCAGTCAGACAGCGCGGGATTCACCCCTCCACTTT. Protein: CASQTARDSPLHF.

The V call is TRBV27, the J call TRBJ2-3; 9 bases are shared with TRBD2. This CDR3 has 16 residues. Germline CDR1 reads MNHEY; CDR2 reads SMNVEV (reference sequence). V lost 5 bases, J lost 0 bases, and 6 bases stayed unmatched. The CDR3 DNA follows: TGTGCCAGCAGTATACCCGGGACTAGCAGCACAGATACGCAGTATTTT. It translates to CASSIPGTSSTDTQYF.

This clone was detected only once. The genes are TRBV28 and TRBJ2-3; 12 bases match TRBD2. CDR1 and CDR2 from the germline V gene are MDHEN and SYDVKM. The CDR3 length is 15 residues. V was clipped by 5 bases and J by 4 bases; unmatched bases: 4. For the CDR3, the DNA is TGTGCCAGCAGTGAGACTAGCGGGAGCGCAGATACGCAGTATTTT. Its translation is CASSETSGSADTQYF.

CDR3 sequence reads: CASSLGLQNTEAFF. The CDR3 DNA reads TGTGCCAGCAGCTTAGGCCTCCAGAACACTGAAGCTTTCTTT. This sequence joins TRBV7-2 and TRBJ1-1; D ambiguous. Germline CDR1 reads SGHTA; CDR2 reads FQGNSA. V dropped 1 base and J dropped 1 base, with 7 bases sitting between them. The CDR3 is 14 amino acids.

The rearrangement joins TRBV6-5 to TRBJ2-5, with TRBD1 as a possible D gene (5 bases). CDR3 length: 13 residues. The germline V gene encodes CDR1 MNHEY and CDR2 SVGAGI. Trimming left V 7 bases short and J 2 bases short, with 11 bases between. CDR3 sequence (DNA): TGTGCCAGCAACCAGGGAAGTCAAGAGACCCAGTACTTC. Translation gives CASNQGSQETQYF.

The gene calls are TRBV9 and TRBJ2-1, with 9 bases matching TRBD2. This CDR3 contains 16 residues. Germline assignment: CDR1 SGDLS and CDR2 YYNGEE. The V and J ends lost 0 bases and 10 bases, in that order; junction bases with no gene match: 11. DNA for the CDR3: TGTGCCAGCAGCGTAGGGCAGAGACTAGCGGTAGGAGAGCAGTTCTTC. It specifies CASSVGQRLAVGEQFF.

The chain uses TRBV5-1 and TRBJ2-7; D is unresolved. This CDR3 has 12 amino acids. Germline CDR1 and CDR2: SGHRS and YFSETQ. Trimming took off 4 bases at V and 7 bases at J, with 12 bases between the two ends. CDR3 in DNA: TGCGCCAGCAGCCCCTCCTCGAGTGAGCAGTACTTC. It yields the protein CASSPSSSEQYF.

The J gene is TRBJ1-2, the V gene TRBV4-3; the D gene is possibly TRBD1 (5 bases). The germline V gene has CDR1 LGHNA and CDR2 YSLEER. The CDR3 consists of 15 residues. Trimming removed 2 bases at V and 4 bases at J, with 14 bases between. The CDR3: CASSQKLWGVYGYTF. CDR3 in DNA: TGCGCCAGCAGCCAAAAGCTTTGGGGCGTCTATGGCTACACCTTC.

CDR3 in DNA: TGTGCCTGGAGTTTGACAGGGTTGACAGATACGCAGTATTTT. It yields the protein CAWSLTGLTDTQYF. The chain has TRBV30 and TRBJ2-3, with 7 bases that match TRBD1. The CDR3 loop spans 14 amino acids. V lost 2 bases, J lost 3 bases, and 5 bases stayed unmatched. In germline, CDR1 is GTSNPN, CDR2 SVGIG (reference sequence). The full variable domain, completed using reference TRBV30 and TRBJ2-3, is SQTIHQWPATLVQPVGSPLSLECTVEGTSNPNLYWYRQAAGRGLQLLFYSVGIGQISSEVPQNLSASRPQDRQFILSSKKLLLSDSGFYLCAWSLTGLTDTQYFGPGTRLTVL.

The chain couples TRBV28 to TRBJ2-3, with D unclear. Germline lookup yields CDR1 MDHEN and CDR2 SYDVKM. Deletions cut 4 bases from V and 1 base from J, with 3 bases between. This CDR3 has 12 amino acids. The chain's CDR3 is CASSYRTDTQYF. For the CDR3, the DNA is TGTGCCAGCAGTTATCGCACAGATACGCAGTATTTT.

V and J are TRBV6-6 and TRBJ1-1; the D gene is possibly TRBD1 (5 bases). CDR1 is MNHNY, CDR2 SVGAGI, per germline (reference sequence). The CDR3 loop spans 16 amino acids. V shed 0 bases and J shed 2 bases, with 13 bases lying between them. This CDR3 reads CASSYSRSTVNTEAFF. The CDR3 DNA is TGTGCCAGCAGTTACTCGAGATCGACAGTTAACACTGAAGCTTTCTTT.